This is a list of T cell receptor beta chains from one sample in a study of response to subunit inactivated influenza vaccine. In TCRdb, the RT-PCR reads were re-called with MiXCR into one record per CDR3 protein. This table has 540,000 or so distinct CDR3 sequences, over 10% appearing once. Here the sequenced sample was PBMCs from blood, taken roughly 6 weeks after vaccination. These receptors originate from a man aged 50 or older who received an inactivated influenza vaccine. Each CDR3 is given with its conserved first and last residue. A D gene is named only where the DNA matches it firmly. Some rows have no size entry. The others give once, few or many, or a class for an expanded clone.

v_call: TRBV5-1; clone_size: few; d_call: TRBD2; j_call: TRBJ2-3; cdr3_aa: CASSLGGGRSTDTQYF; cdr3_nt: TGCGCCAGCAGCTTGGGCGGGGGGCGTAGCACAGATACGCAGTATTTT
v_call: TRBV12-3/TRBV12-4; clone_size: few; d_call: -; j_call: TRBJ1-4; cdr3_aa: CASSSSSSGEKLFF; cdr3_nt: TGTGCCAGCAGTTCATCCTCGTCGGGTGAAAAACTGTTTTTT
v_call: TRBV12-3/TRBV12-4; clone_size: many; d_call: -; j_call: TRBJ1-1; cdr3_aa: CASSRWTEAFF; cdr3_nt: TGTGCCAGCAGCCGGTGGACTGAAGCTTTCTTT
v_call: TRBV9; clone_size: -; d_call: -; j_call: TRBJ2-7; cdr3_aa: CASSVDGGRNEQYF; cdr3_nt: TGTGCCAGCAGCGTAGATGGGGGCCGCAACGAGCAGTACTTC
v_call: TRBV12-3/TRBV12-4; clone_size: few; d_call: -; j_call: TRBJ2-1; cdr3_aa: CASNVRDNEQFF; cdr3_nt: TGTGCCAGCAACGTCCGGGACAATGAGCAGTTCTTC
v_call: TRBV19; clone_size: -; d_call: -; j_call: TRBJ2-2; cdr3_aa: CASSKTAPNTGELFF; cdr3_nt: TGTGCCAGTAGCAAAACAGCTCCAAACACCGGGGAGCTGTTTTTT
v_call: TRBV7-9; clone_size: few; d_call: TRBD1; j_call: TRBJ1-5; cdr3_aa: CASRGDSYNQPQHF; cdr3_nt: TGTGCCAGCAGGGGGGACAGTTACAATCAGCCCCAGCATTTT
v_call: TRBV9; clone_size: few; d_call: -; j_call: TRBJ1-6; cdr3_aa: CASSFGTEYNSPLHF; cdr3_nt: TGTGCCAGCAGCTTTGGGACTGAGTATAATTCACCCCTCCACTTT
v_call: TRBV5-1; clone_size: -; d_call: -; j_call: TRBJ1-2; cdr3_aa: CASSLTATSYGYTF; cdr3_nt: TGCGCCAGCAGCTTGACGGCTACCTCCTATGGCTACACCTTC
v_call: TRBV7-2; clone_size: few; d_call: TRBD1; j_call: TRBJ2-3; cdr3_aa: CASSPGQGKNTQYF; cdr3_nt: TGTGCCAGCAGCCCGGGACAGGGAAAAAATACGCAGTATTTT
v_call: TRBV12-3/TRBV12-4; clone_size: -; d_call: TRBD1; j_call: TRBJ2-3; cdr3_aa: CASSLRTGSTDTQYF; cdr3_nt: TGTGCCAGCAGTTTGAGGACAGGGAGCACAGATACGCAGTATTTT
v_call: TRBV6-2/TRBV6-3; clone_size: few; d_call: TRBD2; j_call: TRBJ2-1; cdr3_aa: CASSYPDGGASSYNEQFF; cdr3_nt: TGTGCCAGCAGTTACCCTGACGGGGGGGCTAGCTCCTACAATGAGCAGTTCTTC
v_call: TRBV5-1; clone_size: -; d_call: -; j_call: TRBJ2-7; cdr3_aa: CASSLALSTMNGEQYF; cdr3_nt: TGCGCCAGCAGCTTGGCCCTAAGTACTATGAACGGCGAGCAGTACTTC
v_call: TRBV18; clone_size: few; d_call: -; j_call: TRBJ1-5; cdr3_aa: CASSRQFLSQPQHF; cdr3_nt: TGTGCCAGCTCACGTCAATTCCTGTCTCAGCCCCAGCATTTT
v_call: TRBV11-2; clone_size: many; d_call: -; j_call: TRBJ2-3; cdr3_aa: CASSSRRDGSFGRDTQYF; cdr3_nt: TGTGCCAGCAGCTCAAGACGGGACGGTTCATTTGGGAGAGATACGCAGTATTTT
v_call: TRBV7-9; clone_size: few; d_call: -; j_call: TRBJ2-7; cdr3_aa: CASSSGPLYEQYF; cdr3_nt: TGTGCCAGCAGCAGCGGACCCCTCTACGAGCAGTACTTC
v_call: TRBV6-5; clone_size: few; d_call: TRBD1; j_call: TRBJ2-2; cdr3_aa: CASSYSQGASEELFF; cdr3_nt: TGTGCCAGCAGTTACTCGCAGGGGGCAAGCGAGGAGCTGTTTTTT
v_call: TRBV12-3/TRBV12-4; clone_size: few; d_call: -; j_call: TRBJ1-1; cdr3_aa: CASRLGGAAEAFF; cdr3_nt: TGTGCCAGCAGACTGGGGGGGGCCGCTGAAGCTTTCTTT
v_call: TRBV7-8; clone_size: many; d_call: -; j_call: TRBJ2-2; cdr3_aa: CASSLTENTGELFF; cdr3_nt: TGTGCCAGCAGCTTAACCGAGAACACCGGGGAGCTGTTTTTT
v_call: TRBV5-6; clone_size: -; d_call: -; j_call: TRBJ2-3; cdr3_aa: CASSLFFVYGTDTQYF; cdr3_nt: TGTGCCAGCAGCTTGTTTTTCGTTTATGGCACAGATACGCAGTATTTT
v_call: TRBV7-2; clone_size: -; d_call: -; j_call: TRBJ2-6; cdr3_aa: CASSLIYSGANVLTF; cdr3_nt: TGTGCCAGCAGCTTAATTTACTCTGGGGCCAACGTCCTGACTTTC
v_call: TRBV10-3; clone_size: many; d_call: TRBD1; j_call: TRBJ2-7; cdr3_aa: CAISYRGRGAVHEQYF; cdr3_nt: TGTGCCATCAGTTACAGGGGGCGCGGGGCGGTCCACGAGCAGTACTTC
v_call: TRBV29-1; clone_size: many; d_call: -; j_call: TRBJ2-2; cdr3_aa: CSGGHGLGGELFF; cdr3_nt: TGCAGCGGGGGACACGGCCTTGGTGGGGAGCTGTTTTTT
v_call: TRBV6-5; clone_size: -; d_call: TRBD1; j_call: TRBJ1-4; cdr3_aa: CASSYGTGGKGEKLFF; cdr3_nt: TGTGCCAGCAGTTACGGCACAGGGGGCAAGGGTGAAAAACTGTTTTTT
v_call: TRBV20-1; clone_size: -; d_call: -; j_call: TRBJ1-1; cdr3_aa: CSARAVGGTEAFF; cdr3_nt: TGCAGTGCTAGAGCCGTGGGGGGAACTGAAGCTTTCTTT
v_call: TRBV24-1; clone_size: few; d_call: -; j_call: TRBJ1-5; cdr3_aa: CATSVLLPTVDSNQPQHF; cdr3_nt: TGTGCCACCAGTGTCCTTTTGCCGACAGTTGATAGCAATCAGCCCCAGCATTTT
v_call: TRBV4-1; clone_size: -; d_call: TRBD1; j_call: TRBJ2-2; cdr3_aa: CASSQTGGVGELFF; cdr3_nt: TGCGCCAGCAGCCAAACAGGGGGTGTCGGGGAGCTGTTTTTT
v_call: TRBV13; clone_size: -; d_call: -; j_call: TRBJ2-7; cdr3_aa: CASSSYWKRGHSYEQYF; cdr3_nt: TGTGCCAGCAGCTCATATTGGAAACGGGGGCACTCCTACGAGCAGTACTTC
v_call: TRBV10-3; clone_size: -; d_call: TRBD1; j_call: TRBJ1-3; cdr3_aa: CAITRDRESGNTIYF; cdr3_nt: TGTGCCATCACCCGGGACAGGGAGTCTGGAAACACCATATATTTT
v_call: TRBV2; clone_size: -; d_call: -; j_call: TRBJ2-2; cdr3_aa: CASLGQVTGELFF; cdr3_nt: TGTGCCAGCCTCGGCCAGGTGACCGGGGAGCTGTTTTTT
v_call: TRBV21-1; clone_size: few; d_call: -; j_call: TRBJ1-5; cdr3_aa: CASSSRTGCNLLPQHF; cdr3_nt: TGTGCCAGCAGCAGCCGGACAGGGTGTAATCTACTGCCCCAGCATTTT
v_call: TRBV7-9; clone_size: -; d_call: -; j_call: TRBJ2-1; cdr3_aa: CASSQQGPREQFF; cdr3_nt: TGTGCCAGCAGCCAACAGGGCCCGCGAGAGCAGTTCTTC
v_call: TRBV20-1; clone_size: -; d_call: -; j_call: TRBJ1-2; cdr3_aa: CSARDRESVTVYGYTF; cdr3_nt: TGCAGTGCTAGAGATCGGGAGTCCGTAACAGTCTATGGCTACACCTTC
v_call: TRBV10-2; clone_size: -; d_call: TRBD2; j_call: TRBJ2-5; cdr3_aa: CASSESGLARYQETQYF; cdr3_nt: TGCGCCAGCAGTGAGTCCGGACTAGCGCGGTATCAAGAGACCCAGTACTTC
v_call: TRBV3-1; clone_size: -; d_call: TRBD2; j_call: TRBJ2-1; cdr3_aa: CASSQTSGGEQFF; cdr3_nt: TGTGCCAGCAGCCAGACTAGCGGGGGGGAGCAGTTCTTC
v_call: TRBV29-1; clone_size: few; d_call: -; j_call: TRBJ1-1; cdr3_aa: CSVDAGHRGYTEAFF; cdr3_nt: TGCAGCGTTGATGCCGGGCACAGAGGGTACACTGAAGCTTTCTTT
v_call: TRBV20-1; clone_size: -; d_call: TRBD2; j_call: TRBJ2-1; cdr3_aa: CSAGGTSGSDEQFF; cdr3_nt: TGCAGTGCTGGCGGGACTAGCGGGAGCGATGAGCAGTTCTTC
v_call: TRBV28; clone_size: -; d_call: -; j_call: TRBJ2-6; cdr3_aa: CASSLSPWNSGANVLTF; cdr3_nt: TGTGCCAGCAGTTTGTCGCCGTGGAACTCTGGGGCCAACGTCCTGACTTTC
v_call: TRBV5-1; clone_size: -; d_call: -; j_call: TRBJ2-2; cdr3_aa: CASSRTTGQNTGELFF; cdr3_nt: TGCGCCAGCAGCAGGACCACAGGGCAGAACACCGGGGAGCTGTTTTTT
v_call: TRBV5-1; clone_size: -; d_call: -; j_call: TRBJ2-3; cdr3_aa: CASSWGSWLTDTQYF; cdr3_nt: TGCGCCAGCAGCTGGGGTTCCTGGCTGACAGATACGCAGTATTTT
v_call: TRBV7-7; clone_size: -; d_call: -; j_call: TRBJ2-5; cdr3_aa: CASSQGWAQEETQYF; cdr3_nt: TGTGCTAGCAGCCAGGGGTGGGCGCAGGAGGAGACCCAGTACTTC
v_call: TRBV28; clone_size: few; d_call: TRBD1; j_call: TRBJ2-5; cdr3_aa: CASMDRTKETQYF; cdr3_nt: TGTGCCAGCATGGACAGGACAAAAGAGACCCAGTACTTC
v_call: TRBV5-1; clone_size: -; d_call: -; j_call: TRBJ2-1; cdr3_aa: CASSPGSGEEQFF; cdr3_nt: TGCGCCAGCAGCCCCGGGTCGGGGGAAGAGCAGTTCTTC